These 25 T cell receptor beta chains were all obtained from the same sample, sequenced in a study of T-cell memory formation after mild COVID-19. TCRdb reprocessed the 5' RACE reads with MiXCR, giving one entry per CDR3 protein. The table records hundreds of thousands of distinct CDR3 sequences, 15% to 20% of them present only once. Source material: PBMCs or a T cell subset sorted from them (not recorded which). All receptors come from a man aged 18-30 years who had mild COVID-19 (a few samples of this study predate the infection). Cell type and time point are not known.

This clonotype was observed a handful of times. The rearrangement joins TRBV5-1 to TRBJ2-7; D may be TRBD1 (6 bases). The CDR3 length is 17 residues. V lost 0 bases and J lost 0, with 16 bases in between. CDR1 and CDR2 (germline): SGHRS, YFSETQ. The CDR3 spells CASSLDARTVSSYEQYF. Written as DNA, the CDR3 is TGCGCCAGCAGCTTGGACGCGAGGACAGTTAGCTCCTACGAGCAGTACTTC.

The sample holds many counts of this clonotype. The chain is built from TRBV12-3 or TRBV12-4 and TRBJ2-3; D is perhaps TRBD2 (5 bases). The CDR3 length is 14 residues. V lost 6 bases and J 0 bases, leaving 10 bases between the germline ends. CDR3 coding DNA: TGTGCCAGCAGCGGACTGAGAAGCACAGATACGCAGTATTTT. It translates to CASSGLRSTDTQYF.

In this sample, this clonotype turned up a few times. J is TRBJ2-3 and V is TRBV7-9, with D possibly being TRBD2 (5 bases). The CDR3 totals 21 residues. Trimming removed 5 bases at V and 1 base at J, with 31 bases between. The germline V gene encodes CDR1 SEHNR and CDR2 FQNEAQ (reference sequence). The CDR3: CASSLPGIGEANIGGTDTQYF. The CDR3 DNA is TGTGCCAGCAGCCTCCCTGGGATCGGCGAGGCAAATATCGGGGGCACAGATACGCAGTATTTT.

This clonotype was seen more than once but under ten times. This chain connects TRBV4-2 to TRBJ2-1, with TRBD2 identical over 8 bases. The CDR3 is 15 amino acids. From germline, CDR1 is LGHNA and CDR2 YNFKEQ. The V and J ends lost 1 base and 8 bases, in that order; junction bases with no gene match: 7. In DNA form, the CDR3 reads TGTGCCAGCAGCCAAGCAACGCGGGGGGAGGATGAGCAGTTCTTC. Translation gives CASSQATRGEDEQFF.

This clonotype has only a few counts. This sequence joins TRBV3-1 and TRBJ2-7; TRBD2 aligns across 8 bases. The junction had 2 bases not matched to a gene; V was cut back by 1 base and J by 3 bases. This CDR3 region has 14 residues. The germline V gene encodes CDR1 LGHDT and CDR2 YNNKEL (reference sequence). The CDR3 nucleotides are TGTGCCAGCAGCCAAGGCGGGGGGAACTACGAGCAGTACTTC. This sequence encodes CASSQGGGNYEQYF.

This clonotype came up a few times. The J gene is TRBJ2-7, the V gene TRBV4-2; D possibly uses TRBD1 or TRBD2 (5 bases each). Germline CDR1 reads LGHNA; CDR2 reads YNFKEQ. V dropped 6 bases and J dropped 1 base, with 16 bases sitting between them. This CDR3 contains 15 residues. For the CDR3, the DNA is TGTGCCAGCAGGTGGGAGACAGTGGCTTCCTACGAGCAGTACTTC. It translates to CASRWETVASYEQYF.

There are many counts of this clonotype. The CDR3 DNA reads TGCGCCAGCAGCCCGGGGTGGACAGGGACCTACAATGAGCAGTTCTTC. Protein sequence: CASSPGWTGTYNEQFF. The J gene is TRBJ2-1, the V gene TRBV5-1; 8 nucleotides line up with TRBD1. The CDR3 is made up of 16 amino acids. V was pared by 4 bases and J by 2 bases, with 8 bases of the junction left unmatched. Germline V gene sequence: CDR1 SGHRS, CDR2 YFSETQ.

CDR3 sequence (DNA): TGTGCCAGCAGCCCGGACAGGGGGGGGCAGGAGACCCAGTACTTC. It specifies CASSPDRGGQETQYF. The rearrangement joins TRBV5-4 to TRBJ2-5, with 10 bases matching TRBD1. Germline values: CDR1 SGHNT, CDR2 YYREEE (reference sequence). Losses at the gene ends were 4 bases for V and 5 bases for J; bases not matched to a gene: 8. The CDR3 has 15 residues.

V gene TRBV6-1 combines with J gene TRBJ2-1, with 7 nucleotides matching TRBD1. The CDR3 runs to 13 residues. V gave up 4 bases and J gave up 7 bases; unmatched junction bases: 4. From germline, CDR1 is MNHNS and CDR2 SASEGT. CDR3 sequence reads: CASSGQGENEQFF. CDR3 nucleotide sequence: TGTGCCAGCAGTGGACAGGGAGAGAATGAGCAGTTCTTC.

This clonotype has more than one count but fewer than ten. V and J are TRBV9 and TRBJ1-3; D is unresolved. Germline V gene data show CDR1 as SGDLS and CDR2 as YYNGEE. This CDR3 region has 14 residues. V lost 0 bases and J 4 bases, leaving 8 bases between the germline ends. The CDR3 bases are TGTGCCAGCAGCGTAGGTACAGAAGGAAACACCATATATTTT. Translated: CASSVGTEGNTIYF.

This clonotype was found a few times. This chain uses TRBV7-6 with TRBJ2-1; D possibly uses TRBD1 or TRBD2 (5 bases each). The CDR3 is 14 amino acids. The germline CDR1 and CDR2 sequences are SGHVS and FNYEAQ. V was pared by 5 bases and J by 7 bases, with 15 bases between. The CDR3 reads CASSPGTAKNEQFF. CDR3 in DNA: TGTGCCAGCAGCCCCGGGACGGCCAAAAATGAGCAGTTCTTC.

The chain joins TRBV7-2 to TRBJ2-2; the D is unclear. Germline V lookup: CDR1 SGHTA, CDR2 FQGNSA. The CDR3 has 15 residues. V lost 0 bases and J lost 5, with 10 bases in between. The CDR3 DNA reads TGTGCCAGCAGCTTAGCTCTACAAGGAACCGGGGAGCTGTTTTTT. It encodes CASSLALQGTGELFF. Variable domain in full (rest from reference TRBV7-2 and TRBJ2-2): GAGVSQSPSNKVTEKGKDVELRCDPISGHTALYWYRQSLGQGLEFLIYFQGNSAPDKSGLPSDRFSAERTGGSVSTLTIQRTQQEDSAVYLCASSLALQGTGELFFGEGSRLTVL.

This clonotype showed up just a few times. CDR3: CASSYSSGALRGYTF. The CDR3 DNA follows: TGTGCCAGCAGTTACTCTTCCGGGGCCCTGAGAGGCTACACCTTC. V usage is TRBV6-2 or TRBV6-3 and J usage is TRBJ1-2; a weak D match, TRBD1 (5 bases). The CDR3 totals 15 residues. CDR1 MNHEY and CDR2 SVGEGT come from the germline V gene. With 0 bases removed from V and 8 bases from J, the gap between germline ends came to 16 bases.

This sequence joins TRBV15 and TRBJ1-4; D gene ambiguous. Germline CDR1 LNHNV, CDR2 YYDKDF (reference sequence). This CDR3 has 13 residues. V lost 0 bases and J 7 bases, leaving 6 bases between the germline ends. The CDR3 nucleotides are TGTGCCACCAGCAGAGAAGGGTCTGAAAAACTGTTTTTT. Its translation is CATSREGSEKLFF.

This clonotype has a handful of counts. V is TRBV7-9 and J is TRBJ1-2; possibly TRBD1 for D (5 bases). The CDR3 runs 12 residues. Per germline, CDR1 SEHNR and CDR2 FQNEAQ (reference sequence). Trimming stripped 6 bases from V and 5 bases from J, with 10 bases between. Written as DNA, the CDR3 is TGTGCCAGCAGAGCCAGGGTATATGGCTACACCTTC. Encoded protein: CASRARVYGYTF.

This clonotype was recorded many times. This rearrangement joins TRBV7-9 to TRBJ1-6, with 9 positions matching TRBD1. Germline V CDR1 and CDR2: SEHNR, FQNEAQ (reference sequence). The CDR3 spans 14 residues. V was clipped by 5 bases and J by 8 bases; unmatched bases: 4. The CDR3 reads CASSTRTGDSPLHF. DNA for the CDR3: TGTGCCAGCAGCACCCGGACAGGGGATTCACCCCTCCACTTT. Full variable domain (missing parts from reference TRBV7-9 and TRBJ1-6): DTGVSQNPRHKITKRGQNVTFRCDPISEHNRLYWYRQTLGQGPEFLTYFQNEAQLEKSRLLSDRFSAERPKGSFSTLEIQRTEQGDSAMYLCASSTRTGDSPLHFGNGTRLTVT.

The CDR3 nucleotides read TGCGCCAGCAGCCAAGATCCGGCAGACCCAGATACGCAGTATTTT. It translates to CASSQDPADPDTQYF. J is TRBJ2-3 and V is TRBV4-1; D is unclear. V gave up 0 bases and J gave up 4 bases, with 11 bases separating them. Germline CDR1 MGHRA, CDR2 YSYEKL. The CDR3 loop spans 15 amino acids.

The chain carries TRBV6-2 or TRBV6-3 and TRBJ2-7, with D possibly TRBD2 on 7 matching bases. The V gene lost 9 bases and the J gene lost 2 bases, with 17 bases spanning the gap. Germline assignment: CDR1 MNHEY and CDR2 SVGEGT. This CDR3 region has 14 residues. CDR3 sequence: CARLSRGAPYEQYV. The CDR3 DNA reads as TGTGCCAGGCTCTCACGGGGGGCGCCCTACGAGCAGTACGTC.

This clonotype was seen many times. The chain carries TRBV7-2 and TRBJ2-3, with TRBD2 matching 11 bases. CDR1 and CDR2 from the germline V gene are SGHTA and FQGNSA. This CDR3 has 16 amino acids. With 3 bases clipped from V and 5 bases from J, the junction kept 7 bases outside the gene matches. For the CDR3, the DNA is TGTGCCAGCAGCTTGCACCGACTAGCGGGGCAAGATACGCAGTATTTT. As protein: CASSLHRLAGQDTQYF.

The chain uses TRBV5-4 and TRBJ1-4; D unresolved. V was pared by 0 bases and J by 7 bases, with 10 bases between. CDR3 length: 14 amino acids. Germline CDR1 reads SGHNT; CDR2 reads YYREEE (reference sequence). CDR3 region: CASSLAGLGEKLFF. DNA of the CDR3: TGTGCCAGCAGCTTGGCTGGGTTGGGTGAAAAACTGTTTTTT.

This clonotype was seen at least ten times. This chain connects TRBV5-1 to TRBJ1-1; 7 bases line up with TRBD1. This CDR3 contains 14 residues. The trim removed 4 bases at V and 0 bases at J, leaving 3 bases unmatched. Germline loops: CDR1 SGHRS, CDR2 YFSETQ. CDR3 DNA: TGCGCCAGCAGCACAGGGACAGTGAACACTGAAGCTTTCTTT. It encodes CASSTGTVNTEAFF. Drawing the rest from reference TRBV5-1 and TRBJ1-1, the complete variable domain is KAGVTQTPRYLIKTRGQQVTLSCSPISGHRSVSWYQQTPGQGLQFLFEYFSETQRNKGNFPGRFSGRQFSNSRSEMNVSTLELGDSALYLCASSTGTVNTEAFFGQGTRLTVV.

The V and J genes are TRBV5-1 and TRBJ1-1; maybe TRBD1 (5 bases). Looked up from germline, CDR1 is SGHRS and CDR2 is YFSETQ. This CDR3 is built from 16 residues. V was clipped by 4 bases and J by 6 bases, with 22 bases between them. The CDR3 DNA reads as TGCGCCAGCAGCCCCGGCCCGGACAAAGTATATTCTGAAGCTTTCTTT. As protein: CASSPGPDKVYSEAFF.

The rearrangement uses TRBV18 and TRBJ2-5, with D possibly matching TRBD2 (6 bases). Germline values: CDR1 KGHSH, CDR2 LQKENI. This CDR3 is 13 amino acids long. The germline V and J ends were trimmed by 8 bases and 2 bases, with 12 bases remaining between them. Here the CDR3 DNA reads TGTGCCAGCACCCGGGACTTACAAGAGACCCAGTACTTC. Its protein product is CASTRDLQETQYF.

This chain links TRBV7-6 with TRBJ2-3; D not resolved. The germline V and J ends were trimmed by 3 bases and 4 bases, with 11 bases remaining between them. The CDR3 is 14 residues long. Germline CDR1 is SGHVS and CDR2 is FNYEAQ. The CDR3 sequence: CASSFLPRADTQYF. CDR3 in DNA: TGTGCCAGCAGCTTCCTCCCTCGGGCAGATACGCAGTATTTT.

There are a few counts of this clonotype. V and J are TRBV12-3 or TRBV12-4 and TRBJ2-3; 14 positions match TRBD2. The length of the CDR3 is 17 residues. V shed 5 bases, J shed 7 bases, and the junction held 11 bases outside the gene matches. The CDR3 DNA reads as TGTGCCAGCAGTCCAGGACTAGCGGGGGGTTCGGGGTATACGCAGTATTTT. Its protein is CASSPGLAGGSGYTQYF.